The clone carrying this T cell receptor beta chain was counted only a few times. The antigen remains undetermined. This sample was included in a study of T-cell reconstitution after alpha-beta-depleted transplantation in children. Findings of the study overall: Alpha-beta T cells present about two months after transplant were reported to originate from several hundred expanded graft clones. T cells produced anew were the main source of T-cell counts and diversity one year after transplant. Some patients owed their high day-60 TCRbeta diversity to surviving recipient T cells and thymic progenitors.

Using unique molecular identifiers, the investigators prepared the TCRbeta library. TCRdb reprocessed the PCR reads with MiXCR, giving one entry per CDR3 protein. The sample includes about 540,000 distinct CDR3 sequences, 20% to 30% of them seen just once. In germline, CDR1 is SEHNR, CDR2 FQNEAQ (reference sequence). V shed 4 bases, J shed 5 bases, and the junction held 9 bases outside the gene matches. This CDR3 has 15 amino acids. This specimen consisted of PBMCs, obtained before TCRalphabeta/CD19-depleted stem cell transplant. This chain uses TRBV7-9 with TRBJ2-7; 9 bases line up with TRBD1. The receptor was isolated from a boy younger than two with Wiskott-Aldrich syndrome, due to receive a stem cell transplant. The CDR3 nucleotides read TGTGCCAGCAGCTCACCGGGACAGGGCACGCACGAGCAGTACTTC. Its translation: CASSSPGQGTHEQYF.